The text below deals with one T cell receptor beta chain. Its specific antigen is unknown. No base-level quality is on record; no much larger clone is a single base apart. Within the sample, other DNA sequences also encode this same CDR3. The data belong to a study of beta chain features in type 1 diabetes (dated by TCRdb to 2017 to 2018). Background on the whole study: Patients and healthy donors did not differ in mean age, gender distribution, total cell number or subset yield. Whereas all 30 or so donors provided naive and central memory subsets, regulatory and stem cell-like memory subsets were isolated from just 8 patients and about 8 healthy donors. The study compared the TCRB repertoires of sorted circulating CD4+ T cell subsets in recently diagnosed type 1 diabetes patients with those in matched healthy donors. Across all samples, around 99 million sorted cells were examined, and cell number per subset correlated strongly with RNA yield.

What the work shows at the level of the full study, not this receptor alone: In all four CD4+ subsets, TCRB CDR3 length was moderately but significantly shorter in type 1 diabetes patients. Naive, central memory and regulatory TCRB repertoires appeared to be more similar among patients than among healthy donors. Sequencing cDNA rather than genomic DNA could over-represent highly expressing activated cells, although activation and CD3 levels did not differ between groups. Shorter templates might be favored by PCR, yet because patient and control samples were amplified and corrected together, any such skew would affect both groups equally. Only small numbers of individuals were included in the HLA sub-analyses, which left unresolved whether HLA type had any influence on TCRB rearrangement. Fewer insertions and more nucleotide deletions at VDJ recombination sites were observed in patients with type 1 diabetes, implying thymic rearrangement abnormalities.

From each donor, a single peripheral blood sample of about 100 mL on average was drawn into heparinised tubes. Using a panel that included CD45RO, CCR7, CD25, CD127, CD95 and CD27, naive, central memory, regulatory and stem cell-like memory CD4+ T cells were sorted on a BD FACSAria II. All sorted populations exceeded 95% purity. PBMCs were separated immediately by Lymphoprep density gradient centrifugation and were stained directly, without being cultured. So that batch effects would be minimized, each experiment stained and sorted samples in pairs, pairing one healthy donor with one patient. The High Capacity cDNA Reverse Transcription Kit was used to reverse transcribe all of the isolated RNA, meaning that expressed TCRB transcripts were what got sequenced. Deep immunoSEQ sequencing was performed on naive, central memory and regulatory T cell samples, with an average of around 3.4 million total reads per sample. Sorted cells were lysed in RLT buffer and RNA was extracted with DNase-treated RNeasy Micro or Mini kits, depending on cell number. Each cell subset was processed separately to prevent cross-contamination, with patient and healthy donor samples processed together. The immunoSEQ multiplex PCR was used to amplify TCRB sequences from cDNA, yielding 87-bp fragments that span the CDR3 region. Sequencing of the amplicons was done on the Illumina HiSeq platform. The study's processing was this. Synthetic template baselines were used to correct PCR bias computationally, reads within Hamming distance 2 were collapsed, and singletons that could not be merged were discarded. Reads were aligned to IMGT to assign V, D and J genes, CDR3 length, and insertions or deletions at six rearrangement sites. Within each subset, clonotype counts were normalized to sorted cell number, and only after that were true diversity and Gini coefficients computed with the tcR R package. The overlap coefficient, calculated on TCRB nucleotide sequences, was used to measure repertoire sharing. As a proxy for the pre-selection repertoire, out-of-frame TCRB sequences from naive cells were analyzed. TCRdb limited this immuneACCESS table to in-frame rearrangements with V and J called. A share of clones is missing; checked studies link under half to unresolved V genes, and the rest is unexplained. The V and J calls and the clone size are those of that table, but D and trimming were determined from the DNA. The sample table lists under 500,000 clones, 25% to 35% of them with a count of one. The top ten clones comprise 0.05% to 0.065% of the sample.

The source material was naive CD4+ T cells from blood. According to the study, the label for this sample's cell subset or site signals: true naive CD4+ T cells. The origin of this receptor is a man aged 18 to 29 in good health.

The CDR3 loop reads CASSPDLNTEAFF. The bases read TGTGCCAGCTCACCCGACCTGAACACTGAAGCTTTCTTT. The sequence joins TRBV18 to TRBJ1-1, with an unclear D gene assignment. The CDR3 starts with the cysteine, ends with the phenylalanine, and has 13 residues. The read is trimmed to its CDR3 DNA, 39 bases read in frame from base 1. Trimming removed 3 bases from V and 0 bases from J, leaving 5 bases between the germline ends. In the germline V gene, CDR1 corresponds to KGHSH and CDR2 to LQKENI.